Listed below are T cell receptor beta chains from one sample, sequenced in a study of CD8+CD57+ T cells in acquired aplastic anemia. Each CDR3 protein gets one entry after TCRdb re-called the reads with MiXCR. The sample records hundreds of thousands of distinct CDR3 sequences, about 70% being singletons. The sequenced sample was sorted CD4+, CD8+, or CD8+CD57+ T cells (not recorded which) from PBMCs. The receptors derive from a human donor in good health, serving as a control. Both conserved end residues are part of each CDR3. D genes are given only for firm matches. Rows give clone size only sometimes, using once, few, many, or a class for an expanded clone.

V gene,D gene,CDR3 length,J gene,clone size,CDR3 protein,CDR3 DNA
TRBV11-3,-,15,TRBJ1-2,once,CASSSLAGQNYGYTF,TGTGCCAGCAGCTCTCTTGCGGGACAAAACTATGGCTACACCTTC
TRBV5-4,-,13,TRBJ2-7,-,CASSAGWGAEQYF,TGTGCCAGCAGCGCCGGATGGGGGGCCGAGCAGTACTTC
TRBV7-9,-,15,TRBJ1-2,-,CASSQERGRSYGYTF,TGCGCCAGCAGCCAAGAGCGTGGGCGATCCTATGGCTACACCTTC
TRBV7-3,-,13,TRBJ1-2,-,CASSLTEGYGYTF,TGTGCCAGCAGCTTAACGGAGGGCTATGGCTACACCTTC
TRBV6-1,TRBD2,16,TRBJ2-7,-,CASWERGTNPTYEQYF,TGTGCCAGTTGGGAAAGAGGGACTAACCCGACCTACGAGCAGTACTTC
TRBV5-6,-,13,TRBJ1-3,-,CASSWSRGDTIYF,TGTGCCAGCAGCTGGTCTCGGGGGGACACCATATATTTT
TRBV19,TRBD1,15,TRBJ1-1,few,CASSPPRTGATEAFF,TGTGCCAGTAGCCCCCCGAGGACAGGGGCCACTGAAGCTTTCTTT
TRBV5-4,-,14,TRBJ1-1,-,CASSRSGRNTEAFF,TGTGCCAGCAGCCGCTCGGGACGAAACACTGAAGCTTTCTTT
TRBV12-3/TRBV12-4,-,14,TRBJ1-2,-,CASSILSGSYGYTF,TGTGCCAGCAGTATCCTATCGGGATCCTATGGCTACACCTTC
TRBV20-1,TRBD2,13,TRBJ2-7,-,CSASSGSSYEQYF,TGCAGTGCTAGTAGCGGGAGCTCCTACGAGCAGTACTTC
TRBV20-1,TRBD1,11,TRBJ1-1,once,CSARVGTEETF,TGCAGTGCTAGAGTTGGGACAGAAGAGACCTTT
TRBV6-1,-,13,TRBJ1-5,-,CASNWTPDQPQHF,TGTGCCAGCAACTGGACACCTGATCAGCCCCAGCATTTT
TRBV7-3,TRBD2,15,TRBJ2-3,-,CASREGSGGSKNSYF,TGTGCCAGCAGGGAAGGTTCGGGGGGGTCGAAGAATTCATATTTT
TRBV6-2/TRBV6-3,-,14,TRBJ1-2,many,CASSYVSPAIGYTF,TGTGCCAGCAGTTACGTCTCTCCCGCTATTGGCTACACCTTC
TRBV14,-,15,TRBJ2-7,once,CASSPEESWNYEQYF,TGTGCCAGCAGCCCCGAGGAGTCCTGGAACTACGAGCAGTACTTC
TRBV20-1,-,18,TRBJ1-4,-,CSARDLKGLITTNEKLFF,TGCAGTGCTAGAGATCTGAAGGGTCTTATAACAACTAATGAAAAACTGTTTTTT
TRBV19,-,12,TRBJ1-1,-,CASDTGHSEAFF,TGTGCCAGTGACACGGGCCACTCTGAAGCTTTCTTT
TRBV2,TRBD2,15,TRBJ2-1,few,CASSTSGGAYNEQLF,TGTGCCAGCAGTACTAGCGGGGGGGCCTACAATGAGCAGCTCTTC
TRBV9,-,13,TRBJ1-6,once,CASSPTSSTHDHF,TGTGCCAGCAGTCCGACATCGTCCACACACGACCACTTT
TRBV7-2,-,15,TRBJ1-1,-,CASSSSDGQAQHSFF,TGTGCCAGCAGCTCAAGTGACGGTCAGGCCCAGCATTCTTTCTTT
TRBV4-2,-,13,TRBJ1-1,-,CASSQVGRGTAFF,TGTGCCAGCAGCCAAGTCGGTAGGGGCACGGCTTTCTTT
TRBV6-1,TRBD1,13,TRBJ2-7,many,CASSSAQGLEQYF,TGTGCCAGCAGCTCCGCACAGGGGCTCGAGCAGTACTTC
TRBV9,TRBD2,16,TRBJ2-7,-,CASSFSGLAGGIEQYF,TGTGCCAGCAGCTTTAGCGGGCTCGCGGGGGGAATCGAGCAGTACTTC
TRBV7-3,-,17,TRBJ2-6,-,CASSLTSSGEQFFVLTF,-
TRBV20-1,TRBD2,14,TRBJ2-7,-,CSARGTSGTWEQYF,TGCAGTGCTCGCGGGACTAGCGGGACTTGGGAGCAGTACTTC
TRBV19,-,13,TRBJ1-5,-,CASTRLEGQPQHF,TGTGCCAGTACACGACTGGAGGGTCAGCCCCAGCATTTT
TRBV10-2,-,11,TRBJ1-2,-,CASRPAGGNTF,TGCGCCAGCCGTCCGGCGGGGGGCAACACCTTC
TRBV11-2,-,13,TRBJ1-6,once,CASSFGMNSPLHF,TGTGCCAGCAGCTTCGGGATGAATTCACCCCTCCACTTT
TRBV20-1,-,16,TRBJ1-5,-,CSAREGGASWDQPQHF,TGCAGTGCTAGAGAAGGGGGGGCGAGTTGGGATCAGCCCCAGCATTTT
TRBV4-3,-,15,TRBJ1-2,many,CASSQDRTGRRGYTF,TGCGCCAGCAGCCAAGATCGGACGGGAAGGAGGGGCTACACCTTC
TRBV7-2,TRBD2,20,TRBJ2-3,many,CASSFGAPSGGPASTDTQYF,TGTGCCAGCAGCTTCGGCGCTCCTAGCGGGGGGCCTGCTAGCACAGATACGCAGTATTTT
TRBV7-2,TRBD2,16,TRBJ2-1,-,CASSIEGGGAYNEQFF,TGTGCCAGCAGCATAGAAGGCGGGGGTGCCTACAATGAGCAGTTCTTC
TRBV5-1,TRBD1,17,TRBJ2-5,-,CASSLGGTGGDQETQYF,TGCGCCAGCAGCTTGGGAGGGACAGGGGGGGACCAAGAGACCCAGTACTTC
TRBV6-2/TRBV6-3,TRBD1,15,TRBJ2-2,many,CASSQATGVTGELFF,TGTGCCAGCAGTCAGGCGACAGGGGTGACCGGGGAGCTGTTTTTT
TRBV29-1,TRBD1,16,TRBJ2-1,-,CSVEGTGGRSYNEQFF,TGCAGCGTTGAAGGGACAGGGGGCAGGTCCTACAATGAGCAGTTCTTC
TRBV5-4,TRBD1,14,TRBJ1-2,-,CASSLDRAENGYTF,TGTGCCAGCAGCTTAGACAGGGCGGAGAATGGCTACACCTTC
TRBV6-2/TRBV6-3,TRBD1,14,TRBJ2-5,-,CASSRTGPVETQYF,TGTGCCAGCAGTAGGACAGGGCCGGTAGAGACCCAGTACTTC
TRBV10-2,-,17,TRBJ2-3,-,CAVSEIRGTPSTDTQYF,TGCGCCGTCAGTGAGATCCGTGGGACCCCTAGCACAGATACGCAGTATTTT
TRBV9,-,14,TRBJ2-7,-,CASSRGQQAYEQYF,TGTGCCAGCAGCCGCGGGCAGCAAGCGTACGAGCAGTACTTC
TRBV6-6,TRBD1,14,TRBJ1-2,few,CASSYDRGPSFYTF,TGTGCCAGCAGTTATGACAGGGGGCCTTCGTTCTACACCTTC
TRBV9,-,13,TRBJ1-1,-,CASSVSGDGEAFF,TGTGCCAGCAGCGTGTCGGGGGATGGTGAAGCTTTCTTT